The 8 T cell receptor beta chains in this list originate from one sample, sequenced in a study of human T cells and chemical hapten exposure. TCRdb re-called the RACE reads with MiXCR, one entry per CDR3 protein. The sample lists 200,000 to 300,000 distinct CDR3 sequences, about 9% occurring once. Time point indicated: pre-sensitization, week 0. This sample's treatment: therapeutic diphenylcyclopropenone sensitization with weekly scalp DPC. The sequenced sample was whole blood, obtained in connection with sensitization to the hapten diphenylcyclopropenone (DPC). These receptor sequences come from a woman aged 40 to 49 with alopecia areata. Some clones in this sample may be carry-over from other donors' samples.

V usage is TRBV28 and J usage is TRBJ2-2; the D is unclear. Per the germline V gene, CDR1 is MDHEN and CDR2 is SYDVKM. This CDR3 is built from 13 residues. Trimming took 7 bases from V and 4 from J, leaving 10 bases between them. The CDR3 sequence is CASIGPGTGELFF. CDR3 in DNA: TGTGCCAGCATAGGGCCGGGCACCGGGGAGCTGTTTTTT.

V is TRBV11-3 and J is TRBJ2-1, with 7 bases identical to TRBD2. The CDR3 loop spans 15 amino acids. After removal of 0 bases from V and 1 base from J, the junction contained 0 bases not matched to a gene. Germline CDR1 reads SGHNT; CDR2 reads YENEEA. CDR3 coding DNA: TGTGCCAGCAGCTTAGAGCGGGAGTCCTACAATGAGCAGTTCTTC. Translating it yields CASSLERESYNEQFF.

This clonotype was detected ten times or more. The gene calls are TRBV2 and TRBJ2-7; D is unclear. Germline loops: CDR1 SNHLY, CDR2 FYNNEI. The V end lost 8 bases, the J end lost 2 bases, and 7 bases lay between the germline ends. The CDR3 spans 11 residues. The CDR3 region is CASGWAYEQYF. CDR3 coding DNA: TGTGCCAGCGGGTGGGCCTACGAGCAGTACTTC.

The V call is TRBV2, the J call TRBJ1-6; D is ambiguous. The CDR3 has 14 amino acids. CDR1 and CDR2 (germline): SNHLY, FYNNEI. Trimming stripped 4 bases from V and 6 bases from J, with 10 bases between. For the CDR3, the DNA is TGTGCCAGCAGTGGTCAGACCTTTAATTCACCCCTCCACTTT. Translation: CASSGQTFNSPLHF.

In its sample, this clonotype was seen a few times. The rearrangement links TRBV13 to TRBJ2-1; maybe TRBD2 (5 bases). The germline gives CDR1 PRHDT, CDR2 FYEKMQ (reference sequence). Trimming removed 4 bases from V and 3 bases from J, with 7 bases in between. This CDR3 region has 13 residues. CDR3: CASSSRDYNEQFF. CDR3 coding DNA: TGTGCCAGCAGCTCCCGGGACTACAATGAGCAGTTCTTC.

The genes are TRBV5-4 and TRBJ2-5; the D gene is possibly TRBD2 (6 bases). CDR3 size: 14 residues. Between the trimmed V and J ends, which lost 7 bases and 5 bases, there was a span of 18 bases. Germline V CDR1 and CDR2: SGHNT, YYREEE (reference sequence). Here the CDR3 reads CASSLRAEGETQYF. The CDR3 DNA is TGTGCCAGCTCTCTCAGGGCGGAGGGGGAGACCCAGTACTTC.

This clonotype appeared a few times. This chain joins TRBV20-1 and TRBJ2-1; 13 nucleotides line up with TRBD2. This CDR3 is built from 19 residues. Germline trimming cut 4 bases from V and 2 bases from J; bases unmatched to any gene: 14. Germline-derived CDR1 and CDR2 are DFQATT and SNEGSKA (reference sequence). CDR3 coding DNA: TGCAGTGCTACACAAACCCCGACTAGCGGGAGGTCCACCTACAATGAGCAGTTCTTC. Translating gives CSATQTPTSGRSTYNEQFF.

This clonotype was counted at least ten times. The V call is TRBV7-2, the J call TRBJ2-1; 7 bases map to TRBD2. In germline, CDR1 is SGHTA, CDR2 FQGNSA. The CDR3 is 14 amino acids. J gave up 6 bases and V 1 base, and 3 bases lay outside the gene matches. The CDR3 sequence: CASSLGGSSNEQFF. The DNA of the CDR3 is TGTGCCAGCAGCTTAGGCGGGAGTAGCAATGAGCAGTTCTTC. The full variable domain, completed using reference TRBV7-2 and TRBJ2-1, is GAGVSQSPSNKVTEKGKDVELRCDPISGHTALYWYRQSLGQGLEFLIYFQGNSAPDKSGLPSDRFSAERTGGSVSTLTIQRTQQEDSAVYLCASSLGGSSNEQFFGPGTRLTVL.